The 27 T cell receptor beta chains below all came from one sample that was sequenced in a study of cytomegalovirus exposure and HLA in healthy donors. 60 Vbeta and 13 Jbeta primers were used in PCR. Clones were sequenced by immunoSEQ multiplex PCR, and TCRdb holds only the in-frame ones, with some missing. The table has 110,000 to 150,000 clones, about 77% seen once. The sample consisted of PBMCs. The receptors derive from a male donor in good health and CMV-seronegative.

The CDR3 reads CAISAGRSGRDEQYF. In DNA form, the CDR3 reads TGTGCCATCAGTGCCGGGAGAAGCGGGAGGGACGAGCAGTACTTC. The chain joins TRBV10-3 to TRBJ2-7, with 10 bases that match TRBD2. Germline trimming cut 4 bases from V and 5 bases from J; bases unmatched to any gene: 8. The CDR3 is made up of 15 amino acids. Germline values: CDR1 ENHRY, CDR2 SYGVKD.

The chain employs TRBV25-1 and TRBJ2-7; the D is unclear. Germline V gene data show CDR1 as MGHDK and CDR2 as SYGVNS. CDR3 length equals 12 residues. Deletions cut 11 bases from V and 1 base from J, with 12 bases between. DNA of the CDR3: TGTGCCGCGCAAAGAGAGTCCTACGAGCAGTACTTC. It translates to CAAQRESYEQYF.

About this clone itself: One end of the junction is discordant with germline, which a read error may explain. The chain joins TRBV6-5 to TRBJ2-5; possibly TRBD1 for D (6 bases). Germline loops: CDR1 MNHEY, CDR2 SVGAGI. This CDR3 comprises 14 residues. The CDR3 loop is CASSRRTDRETRYF. The DNA of the CDR3 is TGTGCCAGCAGCAGACGGACAGACCGAGAGACCCGGTACTTC.

The chain carries TRBV7-2 and TRBJ2-5, with 9 bases that match TRBD1. The DNA end is a closer match to TRBJ2-7, so the J assignment may be wrong. Germline-derived CDR1 and CDR2 are SGHTA and FQGNSA. This CDR3 is 15 amino acids long. CDR3 coding DNA: TGTGCCAGCAGCCCGAGGACAGGGGACTCCTACGAGCAGTACTTC. Residues: CASSPRTGDSYEQYF.

This chain connects TRBV11-3 to TRBJ1-1; 7 bases align to TRBD1. Germline V gene data show CDR1 as SGHNT and CDR2 as YENEEA. V lost 5 bases, J lost 4 bases, and 7 bases stayed unmatched. The CDR3 length is 14 residues. This CDR3 is CASSKHPGGTEAFF. The CDR3 DNA reads TGTGCCAGCAGCAAACACCCAGGGGGCACTGAAGCTTTCTTT.

The gene calls are TRBV7-3 and TRBJ2-5; 11 positions match TRBD2. This CDR3 region has 14 residues. Germline lookup yields CDR1 SGHTA and CDR2 FQGTGA. V shed 5 bases and J 4 bases; nucleotides not matched to a gene: 3. The CDR3 spells CASSGGLAGETQYF. The DNA of the CDR3 is TGTGCCAGCAGCGGTGGACTAGCGGGAGAGACCCAGTACTTC.

This clone has a handful of counts. This chain connects TRBV5-1 to TRBJ2-3; 7 bases are shared with TRBD2. Per germline, CDR1 SGHRS and CDR2 YFSETQ. The length of the CDR3 is 14 residues. The V gene end was trimmed by 6 bases and the J gene end by 3 bases; junction bases not matched to a gene: 7. The CDR3 nucleotides read TGCGCCAGCAAGGGAGGGGTCGGGACAGATACGCAGTATTTT. Its translation: CASKGGVGTDTQYF.

The genes are TRBV5-1 and TRBJ1-1; D is possibly TRBD1 (6 bases). Trimming removed 0 bases from V and 4 bases from J, with 13 bases in between. The germline V gene encodes CDR1 SGHRS and CDR2 YFSETQ. The CDR3 spans 15 residues. CDR3 sequence reads: CASSLVQGGATEAFF. The CDR3 DNA sequence: TGCGCCAGCAGCTTGGTACAGGGTGGGGCCACTGAAGCTTTCTTT.

This chain joins TRBV19 and TRBJ2-7; possibly TRBD2 for D (5 bases). The germline gives CDR1 LNHDA, CDR2 SQIVND (reference sequence). The V and J ends lost 3 bases and 1 base respectively, with 7 bases between them. The CDR3 length is 13 residues. The CDR3 coding sequence is TGTGCCAGTAGTATTGGAGGTTCCTACGAGCAGTACTTC. It yields the protein CASSIGGSYEQYF.

The chain recombines TRBV6-1 with TRBJ2-3; no clear D. Germline V gene lookup returns CDR1 MNHNS and CDR2 SASEGT. V was cut by 2 bases and J by 4 bases, with 10 bases left in between. The CDR3 length is 14 residues. The CDR3 DNA is TGTGCCAGCAGTGAATTGATAGCCGCAGATACGCAGTATTTT. Translated: CASSELIAADTQYF.

V and J are TRBV29-1 and TRBJ2-7; maybe TRBD2 (5 bases). Looked up from germline, CDR1 is SQVTM and CDR2 is ANQGSEA. The CDR3 covers 12 residues. Trimming cost V 3 bases and J 2 bases, with 8 bases left between them. This CDR3 reads CSVDDGTYEQYF. CDR3 coding DNA: TGCAGCGTTGACGACGGGACCTACGAGCAGTACTTC.

The chain employs TRBV7-9 and TRBJ1-1; possible D gene TRBD1, 6 bases. Germline V CDR1 and CDR2: SEHNR, FQNEAQ (reference sequence). The CDR3 has 18 residues. Trimming removed 5 bases at V and 4 bases at J, with 26 bases between. The CDR3 DNA is TGTGCCAGCAGCCCCCGGGGGGGGGCAGTAGGATGGGGCACTGAAGCTTTCTTT. Translation: CASSPRGGAVGWGTEAFF. Full variable domain (missing parts from reference TRBV7-9 and TRBJ1-1): DTGVSQNPRHKITKRGQNVTFRCDPISEHNRLYWYRQTLGQGPEFLTYFQNEAQLEKSRLLSDRFSAERPKGSFSTLEIQRTEQGDSAMYLCASSPRGGAVGWGTEAFFGQGTRLTVV.

This clone was picked up one time. The J gene is TRBJ1-1, the V gene TRBV29-1; the match to TRBD1 covers 8 bases. V lost 6 bases, J lost 4 bases, and 4 bases stayed unmatched. There are 12 residues in the CDR3. CDR1 and CDR2 (germline): SQVTM, ANQGSEA. For the CDR3, the DNA is TGCAGCGTCTCGGACAGGGTCACTGAAGCTTTCTTT. It encodes CSVSDRVTEAFF.

The gene calls are TRBV25-1 and TRBJ2-1; D gene uncertain. CDR3 size: 15 residues. The V gene's germline CDR1 is MGHDK and CDR2 SYGVNS. The V end lost 1 base, the J end lost 6 bases, and 13 bases lay between the germline ends. The DNA of the CDR3 is TGTGCCAGCAGTGAATGGCGGTCGAGCTCCAATGAGCAGTTCTTC. Its translation is CASSEWRSSSNEQFF.

This clone has only a few counts. The chain recombines TRBV29-1 with TRBJ2-7, with TRBD1 as a possible D gene (6 bases). V shed 4 bases and J shed 2 bases, with 12 bases lying between them. The V gene's germline CDR1 is SQVTM and CDR2 ANQGSEA. The CDR3 extends over 13 amino acids. The CDR3 region has the DNA TGCAGCGTTGTCTGGACAGAGCCCTACGAGCAGTACTTC. It is translated as CSVVWTEPYEQYF.

Only a few counts were recorded for this clone. The rearrangement joins TRBV2 to TRBJ1-2; 11 bases map to TRBD1. Germline CDR1 is SNHLY and CDR2 is FYNNEI. The V and J ends lost 6 bases and 8 bases, in that order; junction bases with no gene match: 5. This CDR3 is built from 13 residues. CDR3 amino acids: CASSGQGAFGYTF. The CDR3 DNA is TGTGCCAGCAGCGGACAGGGGGCGTTCGGCTACACCTTC.

The chain uses TRBV7-2 and TRBJ2-7; 9 nucleotides line up with TRBD1. Germline CDR1 reads SGHTA; CDR2 reads FQGNSA. CDR3 length: 14 residues. The ends lost 6 bases at V and 6 bases at J; junction bases unmatched: 9. As DNA, the CDR3 is TGTGCCAGCAGTCCCAGGGTACAGGGGGCCGAGCAGTACTTC. Encoded protein: CASSPRVQGAEQYF.

V gene TRBV5-4 combines with J gene TRBJ2-3; 10 bases are shared with TRBD2. Per the germline V gene, CDR1 is SGHNT and CDR2 is YYREEE (reference sequence). The CDR3 covers 15 residues. J lost 1 base, V lost 6 bases, and 5 bases had no gene match. The CDR3 loop reads CASTLTSGGTDTQYF. DNA of the CDR3: TGTGCCAGCACCCTCACTAGCGGGGGCACAGATACGCAGTATTTT.

The chain couples TRBV10-3 to TRBJ2-3, with D possibly being TRBD2 (6 bases). From germline, CDR1 is ENHRY and CDR2 SYGVKD. This CDR3 comprises 15 residues. V lost 0 bases and J lost 2, with 9 bases in between. CDR3 sequence (DNA): TGTGCCATCAGTGAGTCCGCTAGCGCCACAGATACGCAGTATTTT. Translating gives CAISESASATDTQYF.

The chain employs TRBV7-8 and TRBJ1-2; D remains ambiguous. V dropped 1 base and J dropped 6 bases, with 6 bases sitting between them. Germline V CDR1 and CDR2: SGHVS, FQNEAQ. The CDR3 is made up of 12 amino acids. The CDR3 loop reads CASSLVENGYTF. The CDR3 bases are TGTGCCAGCAGCTTAGTAGAGAATGGCTACACCTTC.

V usage is TRBV7-9 and J usage is TRBJ2-3; tentatively, D is TRBD1 (6 bases). The V gene lost 11 bases and the J gene lost 7 bases, with 16 bases spanning the gap. This CDR3 has 12 amino acids. In germline, CDR1 is SEHNR, CDR2 FQNEAQ (reference sequence). The CDR3 region is CAGVQGIHTQYF. CDR3 bases: TGTGCCGGGGTCCAGGGGATTCATACGCAGTATTTT. Looking up the rest from reference TRBV7-9 and TRBJ2-3 gives the full variable domain: DTGVSQNPRHKITKRGQNVTFRCDPISEHNRLYWYRQTLGQGPEFLTYFQNEAQLEKSRLLSDRFSAERPKGSFSTLEIQRTEQGDSAMYLCAGVQGIHTQYFGPGTRLTVL.

V and J are TRBV27 and TRBJ2-5; perhaps TRBD2 as D (6 bases). V lost 8 bases, J lost 5 bases, and 12 bases lay in between. There are 12 residues in the CDR3. CDR1 and CDR2 from the germline V gene are MNHEY and SMNVEV (reference sequence). CDR3 residues: CASGLNLETQYF. As DNA, the CDR3 is TGTGCCAGCGGACTAAATTTGGAGACCCAGTACTTC.

In this sample, this clone turned up a few times. V usage is TRBV2 and J usage is TRBJ2-3, with D perhaps TRBD1 (6 bases). This CDR3 is built from 12 residues. Germline V gives CDR1 SNHLY, CDR2 FYNNEI. The germline V and J ends were trimmed by 6 bases and 9 bases, with 13 bases remaining between them. CDR3 sequence: CASSRDIGTQYF. The CDR3 DNA reads as TGTGCCAGCAGCCGGGACATCGGGACGCAGTATTTT.

The V call is TRBV9, the J call TRBJ2-3; 8 bases align to TRBD1. V was pared by 3 bases and J by 0 bases, with 3 bases of the junction left unmatched. The CDR3 has 15 residues. Germline loops: CDR1 SGDLS, CDR2 YYNGEE. This CDR3 is CASSDDRGSTDTQYF. The CDR3 nucleotides are TGTGCCAGCAGCGACGACAGGGGCAGCACAGATACGCAGTATTTT.

Worth noting for this clone: The germline gene is not matched at one end of the junction; a read error may be the cause. V usage is TRBV15 and J usage is TRBJ2-4; tentative D call: TRBD1 (8 bases). The CDR3 totals 18 residues. The germline V gene encodes CDR1 LNHNV and CDR2 YYDKDF (reference sequence). The CDR3 protein is CATSRGTGGESTKNSQYF. As DNA, the CDR3 is TGTGCCACCAGCAGAGGAACAGGGGGGGAATCGACCAAAAACAGTCAGTACTTC.

The J gene is TRBJ2-3, the V gene TRBV7-2; a possible D gene is TRBD2 (5 bases). Germline CDR1 reads SGHTA; CDR2 reads FQGNSA. The ends were cut back, 1 base at V and 2 bases at J, with 7 bases in the middle. The CDR3 is made up of 14 amino acids. The CDR3, as DNA: TGTGCCAGCAGCTTAGACGGGGTCACAGATACGCAGTATTTT. Protein: CASSLDGVTDTQYF.

V and J are TRBV15 and TRBJ2-2; D is perhaps TRBD1 (5 bases). V was pared by 3 bases and J by 7 bases, with 9 bases between. Germline CDR1 is LNHNV and CDR2 is YYDKDF (reference sequence). The CDR3 runs to 13 residues. The CDR3 is CATSSRVGGELFF. The CDR3 DNA reads as TGTGCCACCAGCAGCAGGGTTGGCGGGGAGCTGTTTTTT.